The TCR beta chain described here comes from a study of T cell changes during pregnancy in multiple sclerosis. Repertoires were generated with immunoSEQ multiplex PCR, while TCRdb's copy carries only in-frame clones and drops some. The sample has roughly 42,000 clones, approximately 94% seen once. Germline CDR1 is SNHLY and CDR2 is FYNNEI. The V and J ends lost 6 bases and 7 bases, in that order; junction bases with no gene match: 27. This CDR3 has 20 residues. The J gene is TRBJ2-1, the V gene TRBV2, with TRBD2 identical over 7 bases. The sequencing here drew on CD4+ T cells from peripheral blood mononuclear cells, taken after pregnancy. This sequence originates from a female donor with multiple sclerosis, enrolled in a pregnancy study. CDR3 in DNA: TGTGCCAGCAGGTTCCCCGGTAATTTGGGACTACTCTCGTCGTCAAATGAGCAGTTCTTC. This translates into CASRFPGNLGLLSSSNEQFF.